The 30 T cell receptor beta chains listed next were all sequenced from one sample in a study of T cells after yellow fever vaccination. TCRdb called the 5' RACE reads again in MiXCR, with one record for every CDR3 protein. This sample carries 4,000 to 5,000 distinct CDR3 sequences, around 8% of them seen once, and the ten largest clones take about 65%. The sequences come from PBMCs, either bulk or a sorted T-cell subset (CD4+, CD8+, memory, or dextramer-sorted; not recorded which), collected roughly seven weeks after the first yellow fever vaccination. These TCRs come from a man aged 18 to 30 who received the YFV17D yellow fever vaccine.

This clonotype has a count of ten or more. The chain employs TRBV20-1 and TRBJ2-5; D is perhaps TRBD2 (6 bases). In germline, CDR1 is DFQATT, CDR2 SNEGSKA (reference sequence). V gave up 4 bases and J gave up 4 bases, with 13 bases separating them. This CDR3 contains 13 residues. The CDR3 DNA sequence: TGCAGTGCTATAAACCCCGGGGGAGAGACCCAGTACTTC. Translation gives CSAINPGGETQYF.

This clonotype has ten or more counts. The CDR3 region is CSAPSPSEQFF. CDR3 in DNA: TGCAGTGCCCCATCCCCGAGTGAGCAGTTCTTC. V is TRBV20-1 and J is TRBJ2-1; no definite D call. This CDR3 spans 11 amino acids. The V gene's germline CDR1 is DFQATT and CDR2 SNEGSKA (reference sequence). Trimming took off 6 bases at V and 9 bases at J, with 12 bases between the two ends.

This clonotype was seen at least ten times. The chain uses TRBV5-1 and TRBJ2-4, with TRBD1 identical over 8 bases. J was trimmed by 6 bases and V by 4 bases; bases with no gene match: 12. This CDR3 contains 16 residues. Germline V gene data show CDR1 as SGHRS and CDR2 as YFSETQ. CDR3 nucleotide sequence: TGCGCCAGCAGCCAACTTGCAGGGGGCCTGATAAACATTCAGTACTTC. This translates into CASSQLAGGLINIQYF.

This clonotype was seen repeatedly, ten times or more. The J gene is TRBJ2-5, the V gene TRBV6-5; D call uncertain. V lost 2 bases and J 9 bases, leaving 13 bases between the germline ends. The CDR3 sequence is 13 residues long. The germline V gene has CDR1 MNHEY and CDR2 SVGAGI. The CDR3, as DNA: TGTGCCAGCAGTTACGGCCAGCCTTGGGCCCAGTACTTC. Its translation: CASSYGQPWAQYF.

This clonotype was found a few times. This chain uses TRBV5-4 with TRBJ2-3; D gene uncertain. Trimming took 5 bases from V and 0 from J, leaving 10 bases between them. Germline V gene data show CDR1 as SGHNT and CDR2 as YYREEE (reference sequence). The CDR3 runs to 14 residues. The CDR3 here is CASRTGLSTDTQYF. For the CDR3, the DNA is TGTGCCAGCAGAACCGGCCTTAGCACAGATACGCAGTATTTT.

The V and J genes are TRBV3-1 and TRBJ2-2, with unresolved D. The CDR3 is 17 amino acids. Germline V lookup: CDR1 LGHDT, CDR2 YNNKEL (reference sequence). Deletions cut 11 bases from V and 2 bases from J, with 24 bases between. The CDR3 DNA follows: TGTGCCTCCTGCCAAGTATTGGTCGGGCCAAACACCGGGGAGCTGTTTTTT. Translated: CASCQVLVGPNTGELFF.

This clonotype was recorded many times. The chain recombines TRBV5-1 with TRBJ2-2, with a tentative D call TRBD1 (5 bases). The CDR3 has 15 residues. Germline CDR1 SGHRS, CDR2 YFSETQ. Trimming cost V 1 base and J 0 bases, with 7 bases left between them. The CDR3 spells CASSLQGSNTGELFF. The CDR3 DNA sequence: TGCGCCAGCAGCTTGCAGGGTTCGAACACCGGGGAGCTGTTTTTT.

This clonotype has at least ten counts. The chain links TRBV4-2 to TRBJ1-4, with a weak D call TRBD1 (5 bases). Looked up from germline, CDR1 is LGHNA and CDR2 is YNFKEQ. This CDR3 comprises 19 residues. V was trimmed by 1 base and J by 8 bases, leaving 26 bases between them. CDR3 sequence: CASSQVPRVCCGENEKLFF. The CDR3 nucleotides are TGTGCCAGCAGCCAAGTCCCCAGGGTGTGTTGCGGAGAAAACGAAAAACTGTTTTTT.

Many counts were recorded for this clonotype. This rearrangement joins TRBV10-3 to TRBJ2-7, with unresolved D. V lost 2 bases to trimming and J lost 3 bases, with 20 bases between them. The V gene's germline CDR1 is ENHRY and CDR2 SYGVKD. The CDR3 runs to 17 residues. As DNA, the CDR3 is TGTGCCATCAGTGAGGATTCCCTGGGCTCTGGGCTCTACGAGCAGTACTTC. Its translation is CAISEDSLGSGLYEQYF.

This clonotype turned up a few times. The rearrangement links TRBV5-6 to TRBJ2-1; D not resolved. V was trimmed by 4 bases and J by 5 bases, leaving 13 bases between them. The germline V gene has CDR1 SGHDT and CDR2 YYEEEE. The CDR3 has 14 residues. In DNA form, the CDR3 reads TGTGCCAGCAGCCCCGGGCGCCGGCACAATGAGCAGTTCTTC. It encodes CASSPGRRHNEQFF.

This clonotype was seen many times. The rearrangement uses TRBV7-9 and TRBJ2-5; 12 bases are a match to TRBD2. With V trimmed by 2 bases and J by 2 bases, 12 bases remained unmatched. This CDR3 region has 19 residues. Germline V CDR1 and CDR2: SEHNR, FQNEAQ (reference sequence). CDR3 DNA sequence: TGTGCCAGCAGCTTACCTCCCTGGAGGCTAGCGGGGGGGCAAGAGACCCAGTACTTC. Residues: CASSLPPWRLAGGQETQYF. The full variable domain, its missing parts supplied by reference TRBV7-9 and TRBJ2-5, is DTGVSQNPRHKITKRGQNVTFRCDPISEHNRLYWYRQTLGQGPEFLTYFQNEAQLEKSRLLSDRFSAERPKGSFSTLEIQRTEQGDSAMYLCASSLPPWRLAGGQETQYFGPGTRLLVL.

This clonotype has ten or more counts. The chain carries TRBV2 and TRBJ2-5; D gene unclear. V was cut by 4 bases and J by 3 bases, with 9 bases left in between. This CDR3 is 13 amino acids long. From germline, CDR1 is SNHLY and CDR2 FYNNEI. The CDR3 sequence: CASSAGPEETQYF. DNA for the CDR3: TGTGCCAGCAGTGCCGGGCCCGAAGAGACCCAGTACTTC. The entire variable domain, with the rest obtained from reference TRBV2 and TRBJ2-5, is as follows: EPEVTQTPSHQVTQMGQEVILRCVPISNHLYFYWYRQILGQKVEFLVSFYNNEISEKSEIFDDQFSVERPDGSNFTLKIRSTKLEDSAMYFCASSAGPEETQYFGPGTRLLVL.

This clonotype has a count of ten or more. The chain employs TRBV4-2 and TRBJ1-5; D might be TRBD1 (5 bases). Germline V gene data show CDR1 as LGHNA and CDR2 as YNFKEQ. The CDR3 is 18 amino acids. V lost 0 bases and J 7 bases, leaving 22 bases between the germline ends. CDR3 bases: TGTGCCAGCAGCCAAGATCTTAGGGGCAGCCGGAGGCGGCAGCCCCAGCATTTT. It is translated as CASSQDLRGSRRRQPQHF.

The chain employs TRBV12-2 and TRBJ1-2; TRBD1, the table's D call, was not compared with the DNA. TRBV12-2 is marked as a pseudogene. The CDR3 length is 19 residues. The CDR3: CASRLVPTDLRGTRYGYTF. CDR3 DNA: TGTGCAAGTCGCTTAGTCCCCACTGACCTCAGGGGCACTCGGTATGGCTACACCTTC.

At least ten counts were recorded for this clonotype. The J gene is TRBJ2-6, the V gene TRBV6-2 or TRBV6-3; D call uncertain. CDR1 is MNHEY and CDR2 is SVGEGT in the germline V gene. This CDR3 contains 15 residues. Trimming stripped 2 bases from V and 2 bases from J, with 7 bases between. CDR3 sequence reads: CASSYPDTGANVLTF. In DNA, the CDR3 is TGTGCCAGCAGTTACCCCGATACTGGGGCCAACGTCCTGACTTTC.

Sample share makes this clonotype medium-sized. The chain carries TRBV5-1 and TRBJ2-5, with TRBD2 as a possible D gene (5 bases). Trimming removed 0 bases from V and 3 bases from J, with 6 bases in between. This CDR3 has 13 amino acids. CDR1 is SGHRS, CDR2 YFSETQ, per germline. The CDR3 here is CASSLGRKETQYF. The CDR3 region has the DNA TGCGCCAGCAGCTTGGGGAGGAAAGAGACCCAGTACTTC.

This clonotype was picked up many times. The chain links TRBV4-3 to TRBJ1-5; possible D gene TRBD1, 5 bases. CDR1 is LGHNA, CDR2 YSLEER, per germline. The length of the CDR3 is 18 residues. The V end was cut by 1 base, the J end by 0 bases, with 16 bases between. CDR3 coding DNA: TGCGCCAGCAGCCAAGGCTCGGTGGGGCCTTATAGCAATCAGCCCCAGCATTTT. Its translation: CASSQGSVGPYSNQPQHF.

This clonotype came up many times. The chain joins TRBV4-1 to TRBJ1-3; tentatively, D is TRBD1 (5 bases). The germline gives CDR1 MGHRA, CDR2 YSYEKL. CDR3 size: 17 residues. The V end lost 1 base, the J end lost 0 bases, and 13 bases lay between the germline ends. This CDR3 is CASSQVAGDYSGNTIYF. The CDR3 DNA reads as TGCGCCAGCAGCCAAGTTGCGGGGGACTACTCTGGAAACACCATATATTTT.

A few counts support this clonotype. The CDR3 DNA reads TGCAGTGCTTGGACTAGCGGGGGGGAATGGGGTACGCAGTATTTT. It is translated as CSAWTSGGEWGTQYF. The chain has TRBV20-1 and TRBJ2-3; 15 nucleotides match TRBD2. CDR1 DFQATT and CDR2 SNEGSKA come from the germline V gene (reference sequence). V lost 5 bases and J lost 8; bases outside the gene matches: 8. CDR3 size: 15 residues.

At least ten counts were recorded for this clonotype. The genes are TRBV6-1 and TRBJ2-7, with TRBD2 as a possible D gene (6 bases). The CDR3 covers 13 residues. Germline loops: CDR1 MNHNS, CDR2 SASEGT. With 6 bases removed from V and 2 bases from J, the gap between germline ends came to 11 bases. CDR3 amino acids: CASRPGTAYEQYF. CDR3 coding DNA: TGTGCCAGCAGACCCGGGACTGCCTACGAGCAGTACTTC.

As for this clonotype: A much larger clone differs by one base, so this may be a read error. This chain links TRBV5-1 with TRBJ2-5; TRBD2 agrees at 10 bases. V trimming: 4 bases; J trimming: 5 bases; junction bases outside the gene matches: 5. CDR1 is SGHRS and CDR2 is YFSETQ in the germline V gene. The CDR3 is made up of 14 amino acids. As DNA, the CDR3 is TGCGCCAGCAGCCTAGCGGGGGCGTGTGAGACCCAGTACTTC. This translates into CASSLAGACETQYF.

At least ten counts were recorded for this clonotype. The V and J genes are TRBV7-9 and TRBJ2-2; 9 bases map to TRBD1. The CDR3 loop spans 17 amino acids. V trimming: 1 base; J trimming: 5 bases; junction bases outside the gene matches: 8. In germline, CDR1 is SEHNR, CDR2 FQNEAQ (reference sequence). CDR3 sequence reads: CASSLVRGQGRTGELFF. The CDR3 bases are TGTGCCAGCAGCTTAGTTCGGGGACAGGGCAGAACCGGGGAGCTGTTTTTT.

This clonotype is categorized as medium-sized. The chain combines TRBV4-1 with TRBJ1-4; D is unresolved. The CDR3 length is 15 residues. Trimming removed 8 bases at V and 4 bases at J, with 17 bases between. Germline loops: CDR1 MGHRA, CDR2 YSYEKL. Here the CDR3 reads CASLNPGSGNEKLFF. As DNA, the CDR3 is TGCGCCAGCCTAAACCCCGGGTCAGGTAATGAAAAACTGTTTTTT.

At least ten counts were recorded for this clonotype. The chain joins TRBV5-1 to TRBJ1-4, with 8 bases identical to TRBD1. Germline CDR1 and CDR2: SGHRS and YFSETQ. V lost 0 bases to trimming and J lost 7 bases; unmatched junction nucleotides: 5. The CDR3 extends over 15 amino acids. Here the CDR3 DNA reads TGCGCCAGCAGCTTGGGGCTGGGGACAGGTGAAAAACTGTTTTTT. Protein: CASSLGLGTGEKLFF.

The chain carries TRBV5-6 and TRBJ2-1, with D uncertain. Germline V gene sequence: CDR1 SGHDT, CDR2 YYEEEE. This CDR3 spans 14 amino acids. Trimming cost V 4 bases and J 5 bases, with 13 bases left between them. CDR3 sequence (DNA): TGTGCCAGCAGCCCCGAGCTACTGCACAATGAGCAGTTCTTC. Encoded protein: CASSPELLHNEQFF.

The chain couples TRBV13 to TRBJ1-4, with a tentative D call TRBD1 (5 bases). The CDR3 is 13 residues long. Looked up from germline, CDR1 is PRHDT and CDR2 is FYEKMQ (reference sequence). The V end was cut by 5 bases, the J end by 8 bases, with 12 bases between. CDR3 loop: CASSLVAGEKLFF. The CDR3 nucleotides read TGTGCCAGCAGCCTTGTAGCAGGGGAAAAACTGTTTTTT.

Sample share makes this clonotype medium-sized. The V and J genes are TRBV5-1 and TRBJ2-3, with 8 nucleotides matching TRBD2. CDR1 and CDR2 (germline): SGHRS, YFSETQ. J was trimmed by 2 bases and V by 0 bases; bases with no gene match: 11. This CDR3 region has 18 residues. The CDR3 DNA reads as TGCGCCAGCAGCTTGGTCGGGGTCTTCGGGGGGGACACAGATACGCAGTATTTT. This sequence encodes CASSLVGVFGGDTDTQYF.

This clonotype was picked up one time. The germline gene is not matched at one end of the junction; a read error may be the cause. This CDR3 reads CAISPELLRYEQFF. CDR3 in DNA: TGTGCCATCAGCCCCGAGCTACTCCGCTATGAGCAGTTCTTC. The chain links TRBV4-2 to TRBJ2-1; D is ambiguous. The CDR3 spans 14 residues. Germline V gene lookup returns CDR1 LGHNA and CDR2 YNFKEQ.

This clonotype was recorded many times. This chain links TRBV4-1 with TRBJ1-2; D is possibly TRBD1 (6 bases). This CDR3 region has 16 residues. The V and J ends lost 2 bases and 7 bases respectively, with 20 bases between them. From germline, CDR1 is MGHRA and CDR2 YSYEKL. CDR3 DNA sequence: TGCGCCAGCAGCCAACCCAAATCCGACAGGACGACTGGCTACACCTTC. Translation gives CASSQPKSDRTTGYTF.

Ten or more counts support this clonotype. This chain connects TRBV11-2 to TRBJ2-5; 7 positions match TRBD1. The CDR3 is 13 amino acids. The junction had 0 bases not matched to a gene; V was cut back by 3 bases and J by 2 bases. From germline, CDR1 is SGHAT and CDR2 FQNNGV. The CDR3: CASSLGQQETQYF. The DNA of the CDR3 is TGTGCCAGCAGCTTGGGACAGCAAGAGACCCAGTACTTC.